The 18 T cell receptor beta chains given below trace back to one sample, sequenced in a study of shared clonotypes between healthy human individuals. The table came from immunoSEQ multiplex PCR; TCRdb's copy has only in-frame clones and leaves some out. Of roughly 2.2 million clones listed, approximately 93% were seen once; the top ten hold about 0.39%. The sample comprised naive CD4+ T cells from PBMCs. Subset described: CD45RA+ positively selected. The source of these receptors is a man aged 18 to 30 in good health. Some clones in this sample may be carry-over from other donors' samples.

The CDR3: CASSSRYEQYF. The DNA of the CDR3 is TGTGCCAGCAGCTCCAGGTACGAGCAGTACTTC. The genes are TRBV5-4 and TRBJ2-7; no clear D gene. Germline CDR1 and CDR2: SGHNT and YYREEE (reference sequence). The CDR3 spans 11 residues. The V end lost 3 bases, the J end lost 4 bases, and 5 bases lay between the germline ends.

The chain links TRBV29-1 to TRBJ2-5; 7 nucleotides agree with TRBD1. This CDR3 has 14 amino acids. Germline CDR1 and CDR2: SQVTM and ANQGSEA. The V and J ends lost 4 bases and 5 bases, in that order; junction bases with no gene match: 10. In DNA, the CDR3 is TGCAGCGTTGCCGACAGGGCGCTATCGGAGACCCAGTACTTC. This codes for CSVADRALSETQYF.

The chain carries TRBV5-1 and TRBJ2-1; TRBD1 is a possible D gene (6 bases). With 2 bases removed from V and 5 bases from J, the gap between germline ends came to 14 bases. CDR1 and CDR2 (germline): SGHRS, YFSETQ. The length of the CDR3 is 15 residues. The CDR3 DNA reads as TGCGCCAGCAGCTTTATGGCAGGGGCGAACAATGAGCAGTTCTTC. Its protein is CASSFMAGANNEQFF. Drawing the rest from reference TRBV5-1 and TRBJ2-1, the complete variable domain is KAGVTQTPRYLIKTRGQQVTLSCSPISGHRSVSWYQQTPGQGLQFLFEYFSETQRNKGNFPGRFSGRQFSNSRSEMNVSTLELGDSALYLCASSFMAGANNEQFFGPGTRLTVL.

V is TRBV2 and J is TRBJ1-5; no clear D. Germline assignment: CDR1 SNHLY and CDR2 FYNNEI. Between the trimmed V and J ends, which lost 2 bases and 6 bases, there was a span of 14 bases. The CDR3 extends over 15 amino acids. The CDR3: CASSELNRKGQPQHF. In nucleotides, the CDR3 is TGTGCCAGCAGTGAATTGAATAGGAAGGGTCAGCCCCAGCATTTT. Variable domain in full (rest from reference TRBV2 and TRBJ1-5): EPEVTQTPSHQVTQMGQEVILRCVPISNHLYFYWYRQILGQKVEFLVSFYNNEISEKSEIFDDQFSVERPDGSNFTLKIRSTKLEDSAMYFCASSELNRKGQPQHFGDGTRLSIL.

This rearrangement joins TRBV2 to TRBJ1-5; D may be TRBD1 (6 bases). Trimming removed 4 bases from V and 5 bases from J, with 12 bases in between. CDR1 and CDR2 (germline): SNHLY, FYNNEI. The CDR3 totals 14 residues. As DNA, the CDR3 is TGTGCCAGCAGTGGTTCAGGGGCGCATCAGCCCCAGCATTTT. This gives the protein CASSGSGAHQPQHF.

The chain is built from TRBV28 and TRBJ2-7; D is uncertain. The CDR3 loop spans 14 amino acids. V was shortened by 6 bases and J by 4 bases, with 16 bases between the two germline ends. The V gene's germline CDR1 is MDHEN and CDR2 SYDVKM. The CDR3 coding sequence is TGTGCCAGCAGCTTGACCCCCATCATTTACGAGCAGTACTTC. Translated, it gives CASSLTPIIYEQYF.

This clone was detected once. The chain uses TRBV18 and TRBJ2-1, with TRBD2 matching over 8 bases. CDR1 is KGHSH and CDR2 is LQKENI in the germline V gene. CDR3 length equals 15 residues. Trimming removed 4 bases from V and 8 bases from J; junction bases left unmatched: 10. CDR3 nucleotide sequence: TGTGCCAGCTCACGGCCCGGGAGGGCTCCCGATGAGCAGTTCTTC. Its translation: CASSRPGRAPDEQFF.

The chain is built from TRBV19 and TRBJ2-3, with TRBD1 matching over 9 bases. J gave up 5 bases and V 6 bases, and 6 bases lay outside the gene matches. The CDR3 length is 14 residues. Germline assignment: CDR1 LNHDA and CDR2 SQIVND (reference sequence). The CDR3: CASSLQGAVDTQYF. In nucleotides, the CDR3 is TGTGCCAGTAGCCTACAGGGGGCTGTAGATACGCAGTATTTT.

The CDR3 DNA follows: TGTGCCAGCAGCCTCGGACAGGGAAGAAACACCATATATTTT. Protein product: CASSLGQGRNTIYF. This chain uses TRBV2 with TRBJ1-3, with 8 bases aligning to TRBD1. The CDR3 loop spans 14 amino acids. Germline loops: CDR1 SNHLY, CDR2 FYNNEI. V gave up 6 bases and J gave up 5 bases; unmatched junction bases: 6.

V usage is TRBV7-2 and J usage is TRBJ1-5; 8 positions match TRBD1. V was pared by 3 bases and J by 9 bases, with 7 bases of the junction left unmatched. This CDR3 is 14 amino acids long. The germline V gene encodes CDR1 SGHTA and CDR2 FQGNSA. CDR3 residues: CASSFGQGTGPQHF. DNA of the CDR3: TGTGCCAGCAGCTTCGGACAGGGAACGGGGCCCCAGCATTTT.

A word on this clone: This sample also contains other DNA sequences that code for the same CDR3. The rearrangement joins TRBV5-4 to TRBJ2-1; 11 bases agree with TRBD2. CDR1 and CDR2 from the germline V gene are SGHNT and YYREEE (reference sequence). Germline trimming cut 0 bases from V and 9 bases from J; bases unmatched to any gene: 5. This CDR3 contains 15 residues. This CDR3 reads CASSLGLAGGGEQFF. In DNA, the CDR3 is TGTGCCAGCAGCTTGGGGCTAGCGGGAGGAGGTGAGCAGTTCTTC. Full variable domain (outside the CDR3, taken from reference TRBV5-4 and TRBJ2-1): ETGVTQSPTHLIKTRGQQVTLRCSSQSGHNTVSWYQQALGQGPQFIFQYYREEENGRGNFPPRFSGLQFPNYSSELNVNALELDDSALYLCASSLGLAGGGEQFFGPGTRLTVL.

The rearrangement joins TRBV19 to TRBJ1-3; no definite D call. Trimming removed 4 bases from V and 0 bases from J, with 4 bases in between. The CDR3 is 13 residues long. Germline CDR1 reads LNHDA; CDR2 reads SQIVND (reference sequence). CDR3 DNA sequence: TGTGCCAGTAGTACCCGCTCTGGAAACACCATATATTTT. It is translated as CASSTRSGNTIYF.

The V gene is TRBV15, the J gene TRBJ1-2; D gene ambiguous. The CDR3 contains 14 residues. The germline V gene encodes CDR1 LNHNV and CDR2 YYDKDF (reference sequence). V gave up 0 bases and J gave up 2 bases, with 7 bases separating them. As DNA, the CDR3 is TGTGCCACCAGCAGAGATAGGCAGAACTATGGCTACACCTTC. Translated: CATSRDRQNYGYTF.

The V call is TRBV5-1, the J call TRBJ2-5; D is perhaps TRBD1 (6 bases). TRBJ2-7 matches the DNA end more closely, so the J call is doubtful. Germline-derived CDR1 and CDR2 are SGHRS and YFSETQ. This CDR3 has 15 amino acids. The CDR3 loop is CASSLLTGRTAEQYF. In DNA, the CDR3 is TGCGCCAGCAGCTTGCTTACAGGGAGAACGGCCGAGCAGTACTTC.

The J gene is TRBJ1-3, the V gene TRBV19; D is unresolved. This CDR3 is built from 13 residues. Germline V CDR1 and CDR2: LNHDA, SQIVND (reference sequence). Trimming removed 4 bases at V and 2 bases at J, with 6 bases between. The CDR3 DNA follows: TGTGCCAGTAGTAACAGCGCTGGAAACACCATATATTTT. Protein product: CASSNSAGNTIYF.

The chain is built from TRBV15 and TRBJ1-5; no reliable D call. V was trimmed by 5 bases and J by 6 bases, leaving 8 bases between them. This CDR3 region has 12 residues. CDR1 and CDR2 (germline): LNHNV, YYDKDF (reference sequence). This CDR3 reads CATSPAGQPQHF. For the CDR3, the DNA is TGTGCCACCAGCCCGGCCGGTCAGCCCCAGCATTTT.

The V gene is TRBV5-1, the J gene TRBJ2-1; 11 bases agree with TRBD2. This CDR3 is 17 amino acids long. V was pared by 2 bases and J by 6 bases, with 10 bases of the junction left unmatched. CDR1 SGHRS and CDR2 YFSETQ come from the germline V gene. The CDR3 protein is CASSLELLAGAFNEQFF. In nucleotides, the CDR3 is TGCGCCAGCAGCTTAGAGCTACTAGCGGGAGCCTTCAATGAGCAGTTCTTC.

The chain has TRBV5-4 and TRBJ1-1, with 10 bases identical to TRBD1. Germline V CDR1 and CDR2: SGHNT, YYREEE (reference sequence). V trimming: 0 bases; J trimming: 1 base; junction bases outside the gene matches: 3. CDR3 length: 16 amino acids. CDR3 in amino acids: CASSLGGQGSNTEAFF. The CDR3 DNA reads TGTGCCAGCAGCTTGGGGGGACAGGGGTCGAACACTGAAGCTTTCTTT.